This section outlines one T cell receptor (beta chain) sequence together with its context. This entry belongs to a study of CD8 T cells in Susac syndrome. Negative isolation yielded the CD8+ and CD4+ T cells, while FACS enriched the TEMRA cells. Reverse transcription used about 0.45 to 1 ug RNA and random hexamers. TCRdb reprocessed the immunoSEQ multiplex PCR reads with MiXCR, giving one entry per CDR3 protein. The sample yields 160,000 or so distinct CDR3 sequences, just under 97% seen once. Sample: CD8+ T cells from PBMCs. This receptor was obtained from a human donor with multiple sclerosis.

CDR3 in amino acids: CASSFYSGGETDTQYF. The CDR3 DNA reads as TGTGCCAGCAGCTTTTATAGCGGGGGAGAAACAGATACGCAGTATTTT. The chain uses TRBV7-9 and TRBJ2-3; TRBD2 matches 9 bases. Germline V lookup: CDR1 SEHNR, CDR2 FQNEAQ (reference sequence). The V and J ends lost 3 bases and 3 bases, in that order; junction bases with no gene match: 7. This CDR3 contains 16 residues.